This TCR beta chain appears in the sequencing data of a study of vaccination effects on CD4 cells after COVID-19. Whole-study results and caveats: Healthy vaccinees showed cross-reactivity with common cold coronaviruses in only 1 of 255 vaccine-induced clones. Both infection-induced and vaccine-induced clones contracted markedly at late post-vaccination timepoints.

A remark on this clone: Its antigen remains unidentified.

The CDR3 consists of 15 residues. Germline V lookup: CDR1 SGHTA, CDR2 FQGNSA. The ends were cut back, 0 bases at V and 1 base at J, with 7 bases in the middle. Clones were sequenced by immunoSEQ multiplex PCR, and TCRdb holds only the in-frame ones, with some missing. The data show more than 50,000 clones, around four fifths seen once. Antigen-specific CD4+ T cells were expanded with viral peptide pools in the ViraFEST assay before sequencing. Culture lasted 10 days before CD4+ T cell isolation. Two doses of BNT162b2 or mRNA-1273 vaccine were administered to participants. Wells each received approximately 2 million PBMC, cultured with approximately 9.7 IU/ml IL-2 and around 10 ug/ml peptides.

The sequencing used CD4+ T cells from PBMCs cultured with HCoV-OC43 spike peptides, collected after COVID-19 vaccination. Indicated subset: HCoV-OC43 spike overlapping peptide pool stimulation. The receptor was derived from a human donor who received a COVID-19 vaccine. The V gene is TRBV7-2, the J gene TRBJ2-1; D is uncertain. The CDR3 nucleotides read TGTGCCAGCAGCTTAGCGCTGGGGTCCTACAATGAGCAGTTCTTC. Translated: CASSLALGSYNEQFF. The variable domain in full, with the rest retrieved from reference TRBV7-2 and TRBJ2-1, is GAGVSQSPSNKVTEKGKDVELRCDPISGHTALYWYRQSLGQGLEFLIYFQGNSAPDKSGLPSDRFSAERTGGSVSTLTIQRTQQEDSAVYLCASSLALGSYNEQFFGPGTRLTVL.